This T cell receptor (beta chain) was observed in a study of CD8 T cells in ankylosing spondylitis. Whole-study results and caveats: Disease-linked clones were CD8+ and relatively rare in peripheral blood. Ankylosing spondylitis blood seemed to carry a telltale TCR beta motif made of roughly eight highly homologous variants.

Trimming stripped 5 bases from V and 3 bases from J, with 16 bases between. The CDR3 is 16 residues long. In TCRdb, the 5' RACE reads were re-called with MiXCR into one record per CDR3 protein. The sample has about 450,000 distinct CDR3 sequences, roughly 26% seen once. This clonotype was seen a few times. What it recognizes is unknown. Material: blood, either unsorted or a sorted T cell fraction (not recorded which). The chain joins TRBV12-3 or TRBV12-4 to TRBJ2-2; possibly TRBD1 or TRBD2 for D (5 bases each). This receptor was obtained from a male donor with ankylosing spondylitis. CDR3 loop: CASSPRRAGDTGELFF. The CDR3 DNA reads TGTGCCAGCAGTCCCCGCAGGGCCGGGGACACCGGGGAGCTGTTTTTT.